This T cell receptor (beta chain) was retrieved from a study of blood T cell repertoires in COVID-19 (dated by TCRdb to 2019 to 2021). At the level of the whole study: Samples covering the acute and convalescent phases of COVID-19 were provided by collaborators in the United States, Italy and Spain. The prospective study material was composed of cDNA or gDNA derived from T cells, B-cell-depleted T cells, or PBMCs. The dataset comprised deeply sampled blood TCRbeta repertoires from subjects exposed to, actively infected with, or recovered from COVID-19. The repertoires were made available in a free public database intended to serve as a resource for research on the immune response to SARS-CoV-2. Samples came from the ongoing ImmuneRACE study (first 160 participants) plus 1,254 subjects from 6 global collaborators. The sample metadata nearly always contained a de-identified subject ID, COVID-19 status, age in years and sex. HLA class I and class II types, where available, came from metadata supplied by the sample provider rather than from assay-based typing.

The full study reports these points: The amount of clinical and demographic metadata varied by source and participant and was provided uncurated.

In the prospective study, participants were about 18 to 89 years old, resided in about two dozen geographic areas of the United States, and were enrolled through a virtual design. In the prospective study, participants were assigned to cohorts based on the clinical history participants reported in a screening survey and a study questionnaire. In the prospective study, whole blood, serum and a nasopharyngeal or oropharyngeal swab were collected from each participant by mobile phlebotomists. Participants in the prospective study had the option to provide additional blood draws and questionnaires over an approximately 2-month period. Before DNA extraction, blood samples from the prospective study were shipped at room temperature or frozen. A remark on this clone: This clone's antigen is unknown. No base quality information exists; no much larger clone differs at one position.

The immunoSEQ Assay, a bias-controlled multiplex PCR, was used to amplify TCRbeta CDR3 regions from genomic DNA. The published analysis was carried out like this. Nucleated cell counts per sample were estimated from amplification of reference gene primers within the assay. Sequence reads were collapsed and filtered to measure the absolute abundance of every unique TCRbeta CDR3 rearrangement. For each sample, productive Simpson clonality was calculated as the square root of Simpson's diversity index across productive rearrangements. In its TCRdb copy, this immuneACCESS table keeps in-frame sequences only and misses some clones. Where compared with another copy, unresolved V genes explain less than half of these, and the others have no known cause. V, J and clone size derive from that table, while D and trimming were established from the DNA sequence. The sample table shows 200,000 or so clones, and 75% to 90% are seen once. The top ten hold around 3.8% of the sample.

The germline V gene provides CDR1 SGHRS and CDR2 YFSETQ. Its CDR3 holds 14 amino acids, cysteine through phenylalanine. Only the CDR3 DNA is retained, 42 bases long and in frame from the first base. V sheds 1 base and J sheds 2 bases, leaving 8 bases between their ends. This clonotype was obtained from a middle-aged woman with acute COVID-19. Sequencing was carried out using PBMCs or T cells enriched from blood (not recorded which). This receptor chain uses TRBV5-1 and TRBJ2-3; TRBD1 is possibly the D segment (6 matching bases). The nucleotide sequence is TGCGCCAGCAGCTTGCAGGGGTCCACAGATACGCAGTATTTT. This is translated as CASSLQGSTDTQYF.